This TCR beta chain was observed in a study of T cell responses to AZD1222 COVID-19 vaccine. There are 14 residues in the CDR3. Trimming shortened V by 2 bases and J by 7 bases, and 12 bases separated the two germline ends. CDR1 and CDR2 (germline): MNHEY, SVGAGI. Data came from immunoSEQ multiplex PCR; TCRdb stores just in-frame clones and leaves some out. The table lists some 130,000 clones, about 90% of them singletons. Study observations and caveats: Repertoire sampling happened only post peak T cell response. Epitopes outside B.1.351 and B.1.1.7 mutated regions reportedly drew nearly half of spike TCRs. Recipients of AZD1222 seropositive at baseline numbered only 5 or 6. The donors showed a predominance of white British ancestry and of females, with possible underestimation of clonal diversity.

This clone was seen only a few times. What it binds is unknown. The sequencing here drew on peripheral blood, taken on day 0 of AZD1222 vaccination. The receptor was derived from an adult in good health. This chain links TRBV6-5 with TRBJ1-5; D is possibly TRBD1 (6 bases). The CDR3 protein is CASSYTRGGQPQHF. In DNA form, the CDR3 reads TGTGCCAGCAGTTACACCAGGGGCGGCCAGCCCCAGCATTTT.